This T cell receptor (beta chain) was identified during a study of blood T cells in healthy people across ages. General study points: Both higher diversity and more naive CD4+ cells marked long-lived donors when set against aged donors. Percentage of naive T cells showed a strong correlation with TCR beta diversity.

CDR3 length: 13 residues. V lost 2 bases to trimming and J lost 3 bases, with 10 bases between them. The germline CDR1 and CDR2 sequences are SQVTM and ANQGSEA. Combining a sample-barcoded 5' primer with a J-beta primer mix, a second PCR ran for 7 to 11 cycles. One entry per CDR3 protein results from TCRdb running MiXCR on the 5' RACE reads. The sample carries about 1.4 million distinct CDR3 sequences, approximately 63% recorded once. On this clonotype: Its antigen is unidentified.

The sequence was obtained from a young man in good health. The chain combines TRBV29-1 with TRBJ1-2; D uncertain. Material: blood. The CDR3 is CSVESRYHYGYTF. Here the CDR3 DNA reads TGCAGCGTTGAAAGCAGGTACCACTATGGCTACACCTTC.